This T cell receptor (beta chain) was found in a study of blood T cell repertoires in COVID-19. Profiled with immunoSEQ multiplex PCR; TCRdb holds only in-frame clones, not every one. The data hold some 180,000 clones, with 75% to 80% observed a single time. This CDR3 comprises 16 residues. Germline V CDR1 and CDR2: LNHDA, SQIVND (reference sequence). Trimming shortened V by 3 bases and J by 0 bases, and 14 bases separated the two germline ends. The rearrangement joins TRBV19 to TRBJ1-2; a possible D gene is TRBD1 (6 bases). The sequence derives from a woman aged 45-65 years with active or convalescent COVID-19. Sequencing input: peripheral blood. CDR3 sequence: CASSMRTDITNYGYTF. In nucleotides, the CDR3 is TGTGCCAGTAGTATGCGGACAGACATTACTAACTATGGCTACACCTTC.